Listed below are T cell receptor beta chains from one sample, sequenced in a study of spatial heterogeneity in lung cancer. TCRdb used MiXCR to reprocess the 5' RACE reads, holding one entry per CDR3 protein. The repertoire consists of some 38,000 distinct CDR3 sequences, with around 7.5% occurring once and the leading ten covering under 30%. This specimen was PBMCs, taken at surgery. Receptors originate from a male donor with early-stage non-small cell lung cancer. The CDR3 runs from the conserved cysteine through the conserved F or W. The order of the fields is D gene, V gene, CDR3 protein. A D gene is named only where the DNA matches it firmly.

d_gene: NA; v_gene: TRBV11-2; CDR3aa: CASSFRSLNTGELFF
d_gene: TRBD1; v_gene: TRBV27; CDR3aa: CASSGIQGARTEAFF
d_gene: NA; v_gene: TRBV4-2; CDR3aa: CASSQEMNYEQYF
d_gene: TRBD1; v_gene: TRBV12-5; CDR3aa: CASGLVQGAAYEQYF
d_gene: TRBD2; v_gene: TRBV12-3/TRBV12-4; CDR3aa: CASRREAEQFF
d_gene: TRBD2; v_gene: TRBV19; CDR3aa: CASSSHSGGDNEQFF
d_gene: TRBD1; v_gene: TRBV20-1; CDR3aa: CSAPGQGDVNNEKLFF
d_gene: TRBD2; v_gene: TRBV11-2; CDR3aa: CASSLGGGPGDTQYF
d_gene: NA; v_gene: TRBV6-1; CDR3aa: CASKSQNQPQHF
d_gene: NA; v_gene: TRBV14; CDR3aa: CASSHTLPRKSYNEQFF
d_gene: NA; v_gene: TRBV18; CDR3aa: CASSGSAQETQYF
d_gene: TRBD1; v_gene: TRBV5-1; CDR3aa: CASTLGGGQGNEKLFF
d_gene: TRBD1; v_gene: TRBV20-1; CDR3aa: CSARDEQGGYQPQHF
d_gene: NA; v_gene: TRBV5-4; CDR3aa: CASSLDGTQYF
d_gene: TRBD1; v_gene: TRBV6-2/TRBV6-3; CDR3aa: CASNRWTGDQETQYF
d_gene: NA; v_gene: TRBV5-6; CDR3aa: CASSLDEKLFF
d_gene: TRBD2; v_gene: TRBV18; CDR3aa: CASSLYVSSGRTDTQYF
d_gene: TRBD2; v_gene: TRBV6-1; CDR3aa: CASSELRGGRHRGEQFF
d_gene: NA; v_gene: TRBV10-1; CDR3aa: CASSGEGDGDLWVNVLTF